This is a list of T cell receptor beta chains from one sample in a study of CD8 T cells in Susac syndrome. One entry per CDR3 protein results from TCRdb running MiXCR on the immunoSEQ multiplex PCR reads. The sample carries fewer than 200,000 distinct CDR3 sequences, about 95% recorded once. The source material was CD8+ T cells from PBMCs. These receptor sequences come from a human donor with multiple sclerosis. Both conserved end residues are part of each CDR3. The D gene is left open where the match is weak. Not all rows give a size; the values are once, few, many and, for expanded clones, a class.

d_gene	v_gene	j_gene	abundance	CDR3aa	CDR3nt
TRBD1	TRBV12-3/TRBV12-4	TRBJ1-1	.	CASSLGTGTTEAFF	TGTGCCAGCAGTTTGGGGACAGGGACCACTGAAGCTTTCTTT
.	TRBV29-1	TRBJ2-1	.	CSARASATSSYNEQFF	TGCAGCGCCAGAGCTAGCGCTACAAGCTCCTACAATGAGCAGTTCTTC
.	TRBV20-1	TRBJ1-2	once	CSARDVASNYGYTF	TGCAGTGCTAGAGACGTCGCCAGCAACTATGGCTACACCTTC
.	TRBV24-1	TRBJ2-5	once	CATSDGGTGPGGIQYF	TGTGCCACCAGTGATGGGGGGACAGGCCCGGGGGGGATCCAGTACTTC
.	TRBV12-3/TRBV12-4	TRBJ1-1	few	CASSWVNTEAFF	TGTGCCAGCAGTTGGGTGAACACTGAAGCTTTCTTT
TRBD1	TRBV4-1	TRBJ1-1	.	CASSQVGARTGSNTEAFF	TGCGCCAGCAGCCAAGTAGGGGCGCGGACAGGGTCCAACACTGAAGCTTTCTTT
.	TRBV18	TRBJ1-2	.	CASSPRTVYGYTF	TGTGCCAGCTCACCAAGGACAGTATATGGCTACACCTTC
.	TRBV7-9	TRBJ1-4	.	CASSLPGNEKLFF	TGTGCCAGCAGCTTGCCGGGGAATGAAAAACTGTTTTTT
TRBD1	TRBV7-8	TRBJ2-5	.	CASRPGQGRETQYF	TGTGCCAGCAGACCGGGACAGGGGAGGGAGACCCAGTACTTC
.	TRBV20-1	TRBJ2-1	.	CSASGNYNEQFF	TGCAGTGCTAGCGGGAACTACAATGAGCAGTTCTTC
.	TRBV20-1	TRBJ1-5	once	CSARDGGQGIDLSQPQHF	TGCAGTGCTAGAGATGGGGGGCAGGGGATAGATTTGAGTCAGCCCCAGCATTTT
TRBD1	TRBV20-1	TRBJ1-1	.	CSARGTGGGTEAFF	TGCAGTGCTAGGGGGACAGGGGGTGGGACTGAAGCTTTCTTT
TRBD2	TRBV20-1	TRBJ2-1	.	CSARLPSTSGNDNEQFF	TGCAGTGCTAGATTGCCCTCTACTAGCGGGAACGACAATGAGCAGTTCTTC
.	TRBV12-5	TRBJ1-5	.	CASGLEKGLVRGVQHF	TGTGCTAGTGGTTTGGAGAAGGGACTGGTAAGGGGAGTTCAGCATTTT
.	TRBV9	TRBJ1-2	.	CASGGPLPYGYTF	TGTGCCAGCGGTGGCCCTCTACCCTATGGCTACACCTTC
.	TRBV10-2	TRBJ1-1	.	CASRPREHTEAFF	TGCGCCAGCAGGCCAAGGGAACACACTGAAGCTTTCTTT
TRBD2	TRBV7-9	TRBJ2-5	.	CASSPGTSGNQETQYF	TGTGCCAGCAGCCCTGGGACTAGCGGAAACCAAGAGACCCAGTACTTC
.	TRBV2	TRBJ2-7	.	CASSEQGDGYEQYF	TGTGCCAGCAGTGAACAAGGGGATGGGTACGAGCAGTACTTC
TRBD1	TRBV4-2	TRBJ2-1	.	CASSPDQDRELRHEQFF	TGTGCCAGCAGCCCGGATCAGGACAGGGAACTGCGCCATGAGCAGTTCTTC
.	TRBV7-2	TRBJ2-3	once	CASSHKTGGTDTQYF	TGTGCCAGCAGCCACAAGACAGGAGGGACAGATACGCAGTATTTT
.	TRBV27	TRBJ1-1	.	CASSFGRITEAFF	TGTGCCAGCAGTTTCGGCAGGATCACTGAAGCTTTCTTT
TRBD1	TRBV7-3	TRBJ2-4	.	CASSMIPGQLFF	TGTGCCAGCAGCATGATACCGGGACAGTTGTTCTTC
.	TRBV2	TRBJ2-7	.	CASRPPQGWYEQYF	TGTGCCAGCAGGCCCCCACAGGGTTGGTACGAGCAGTACTTC